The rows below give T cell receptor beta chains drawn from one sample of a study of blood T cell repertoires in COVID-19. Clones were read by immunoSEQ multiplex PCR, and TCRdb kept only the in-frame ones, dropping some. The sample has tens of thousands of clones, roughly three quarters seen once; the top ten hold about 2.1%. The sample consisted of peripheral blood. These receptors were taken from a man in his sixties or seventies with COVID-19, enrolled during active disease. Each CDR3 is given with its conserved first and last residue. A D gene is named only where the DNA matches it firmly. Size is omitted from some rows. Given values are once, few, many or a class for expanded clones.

DNA: TGTGCCAGCACCCGTTCGGTGGGAGGTTACGAGCAGTACTTC; CDR3: CASTRSVGGYEQYF; V: TRBV27; J: TRBJ2-7; D: .; size: few
DNA: TGTGCCAGCAGTTCTGCAGAGAACACTGAAGCTTTCTTT; CDR3: CASSSAENTEAFF; V: TRBV28; J: TRBJ1-1; D: .; size: .
DNA: TGTGCCAGCAGCTTGGAGGGTCAGGGAACCGCCTTTGCAACTAATGAAAAACTGTTTTTT; CDR3: CASSLEGQGTAFATNEKLFF; V: TRBV5-5; J: TRBJ1-4; D: .; size: .
DNA: TGCGCCAGCTCGGGACTTCAACAAGCGGAGACCCAGTACTTC; CDR3: CASSGLQQAETQYF; V: TRBV5-1; J: TRBJ2-5; D: .; size: .
DNA: TGTGCCAGCAGGGCTCTAGAGACCCAGTACTTC; CDR3: CASRALETQYF; V: TRBV3-1/TRBV3-2; J: TRBJ2-5; D: .; size: .
DNA: TGTGCCAGCAGCTACACTGGGACAGAATGGGAGACCCAGTACTTC; CDR3: CASSYTGTEWETQYF; V: TRBV7-6; J: TRBJ2-5; D: TRBD1; size: .
DNA: TGTGCCAGCAGCTTAGCGTTACAGGGGTACGAGCAGTACTTC; CDR3: CASSLALQGYEQYF; V: TRBV11-2; J: TRBJ2-7; D: TRBD1; size: .
DNA: TGTGCCAGCTCACCCATCCAGGGGGCTATAACCGGGGAGCTGTTTTTT; CDR3: CASSPIQGAITGELFF; V: TRBV18; J: TRBJ2-2; D: TRBD1; size: .
DNA: TGTGCCAGCAGCTTGGAGGGTGGGAGGGCCGTCGGGGAGCTGTTTTTT; CDR3: CASSLEGGRAVGELFF; V: TRBV5-4; J: TRBJ2-2; D: TRBD2; size: .
DNA: TGTGCCACCAGTGATTTGAAGGGGGAAAGCTACGAGCAGTACTTC; CDR3: CATSDLKGESYEQYF; V: TRBV24-1; J: TRBJ2-7; D: .; size: .